The rows below give T cell receptor beta chains drawn from one sample of a study of beta chain features in type 1 diabetes. Clones were read by immunoSEQ multiplex PCR, and TCRdb kept only the in-frame ones, dropping some. This repertoire shows under 350,000 clones, approximately 14% found once; its top ten account for 0.015% to 0.02%. Sequenced input: naive CD4+ T cells from blood. The receptors shown here come from a man aged 25-45 years with type 1 diabetes. The CDR3 runs from the conserved cysteine through the conserved F or W. D genes are given only for firm matches. Clone size is stated in some rows and not others, as once, few, many or a class when expanded.

NA | TRBJ2-1 | TRBD2 | TRBV23-1 | TGCGCCAGCAGTCTGCCCGGGACTAGCGGGAGCTATGAGCAGTTCTTC | CASSLPGTSGSYEQFF
few | TRBJ2-5 | TRBD1 | TRBV28 | TGTGCCAGCACACAGGGGGGATTCAAAGAGACCCAGTACTTC | CASTQGGFKETQYF
NA | TRBJ2-2 | NA | TRBV19 | TGTGCCAGTCGGGGGGCAGGTGTAAACACCGGGGAGCTGTTTTTT | CASRGAGVNTGELFF
NA | TRBJ1-3 | NA | TRBV28 | TGTGCCAGCAGCACACAGGGTAGTGCGGACACCATATATTTT | CASSTQGSADTIYF
NA | TRBJ2-7 | NA | TRBV7-9 | TGTGCCAGCAGCTTAGTTGGGGAGACGGATGGGTACTTC | CASSLVGETDGYF
NA | TRBJ1-2 | NA | TRBV7-9 | TGTGCCAGCAGCAGAGGGGACTTTAACTATGGCTACACCTTC | CASSRGDFNYGYTF
NA | TRBJ2-7 | TRBD2 | TRBV7-2 | TGTGCCAGCAGCCATGGGACTAGCGTAACCTACGAGCAGTACTTC | CASSHGTSVTYEQYF
few | TRBJ1-1 | NA | TRBV30 | TGTGCCTGGAGTGCCGTCAGGAAAATGAACACTGAAGCTTTCTTT | CAWSAVRKMNTEAFF
few | TRBJ1-1 | NA | TRBV10-3 | TGTGCCATCAGTGGGTCTCACAGGGTGAACACTGAAGCTTTCTTT | CAISGSHRVNTEAFF
few | TRBJ1-2 | NA | TRBV28 | TGTGCCAGCAGTTCCGGGATCATTACCTTCTTC | CASSSGIITFF
NA | TRBJ2-7 | TRBD2 | TRBV4-2 | TGTGCCAGCAGCCAAACTAGCGGGAGTGATGACGAGCAGTACTTC | CASSQTSGSDDEQYF
NA | TRBJ1-2 | NA | TRBV2 | TGTGCCAGCAGTGAAGGCACGGCCGGGGGCTACACCTTC | CASSEGTAGGYTF
few | TRBJ1-2 | TRBD1 | TRBV18 | TGTGCCAGCTCCCAGGACAGGGACTATGGCTACACCTTC | CASSQDRDYGYTF
few | TRBJ1-2 | TRBD1 | TRBV2 | TGTGCCAGCAGTGTGGACAGGGGACTGGAGGGCTACACCTTC | CASSVDRGLEGYTF
NA | TRBJ2-1 | NA | TRBV2 | TGTGCCAGCCCGAAAGGAGGGTGGGGGGGCCGGAATGAGCAGTTCTTC | CASPKGGWGGRNEQFF
NA | TRBJ1-2 | NA | TRBV28 | TGTGCCAGCGGCCTTGGGCTCTATGGCTACACCTTC | CASGLGLYGYTF
NA | TRBJ1-2 | NA | TRBV28 | TGTGCCAGCACCGACCTTTCAGGGATTGGTGGCTACACCTTC | CASTDLSGIGGYTF
few | TRBJ1-2 | NA | TRBV7-9 | TGTGCCAGCAGTTTAAGAGGACAAGCTAACTATGGCTACACCTTC | CASSLRGQANYGYTF
few | TRBJ1-2 | TRBD1 | TRBV10-3 | TGTGCCATCAGTGCCAGGGACAGCTATGGCTACACCTTC | CAISARDSYGYTF
NA | TRBJ2-7 | NA | TRBV11-1 | TGTGCCAGCAGCTTAGTGCGTTCCGGGATCGCCTACGAGCAGTACTTC | CASSLVRSGIAYEQYF
NA | TRBJ1-1 | NA | TRBV29-1 | TGCAGCGTTGAATCGGAGGGGCAGAGGATGAACACTGAAGCTTTCTTT | CSVESEGQRMNTEAFF
few | TRBJ2-7 | NA | TRBV11-2 | TGTGCCAGCAGCTTAGACCCGACAGGGAGGTACGAGCAGTACTTC | CASSLDPTGRYEQYF
few | TRBJ2-1 | TRBD1 | TRBV19 | TGTGCCAGTGGGACAGGGTTCAATGAGCAGTTCTTC | CASGTGFNEQFF
NA | TRBJ2-2 | TRBD2 | TRBV7-7 | TGTGCCAGCAGCTTAAGGACTAGCGGGAGTTTCCGGGAGCTGTTTTTT | CASSLRTSGSFRELFF
few | TRBJ2-6 | NA | TRBV4-1 | TGCGCCAGCAGCCAAAGACAAGGTCGGCACAACAGCTCTGGGGCCAACGTCCTGACTTTC | CASSQRQGRHNSSGANVLTF
NA | TRBJ2-3 | NA | TRBV19 | TGTGCCAGTAACTCTCAGGGAGATACGCAGTATTTT | CASNSQGDTQYF
few | TRBJ1-5 | TRBD1 | TRBV7-9 | TGTGCCAGCAGCCAGAAGCCGACAGGGGGAAGCAATCAGCCCCAGCATTTT | CASSQKPTGGSNQPQHF
NA | TRBJ2-3 | NA | TRBV6-5 | TGTGCCAGCAAAACGGGACTCAGCACAGATACGCAGTATTTT | CASKTGLSTDTQYF
few | TRBJ1-4 | TRBD1 | TRBV19 | TGTGCCAGTAGTGGGACAGGGTCCTACCTGTTTTTT | CASSGTGSYLFF
NA | TRBJ1-1 | TRBD1 | TRBV7-2 | TGTGCCAGCAGCTTACGCCGGGACAGCCCTGAAGCTTTCTTT | CASSLRRDSPEAFF
few | TRBJ1-1 | TRBD1 | TRBV5-1 | TGCGCCAGCAGCACCGACAGGGACACTGAAGCTTTCTTT | CASSTDRDTEAFF
NA | TRBJ2-2 | NA | TRBV23-1 | TGCGCCAGCAGTCAACTAGGGGGGGCCGGGGAGCTGTTTTTT | CASSQLGGAGELFF
NA | TRBJ2-1 | NA | TRBV4-3 | TGCGCCAGCAGCCAAGATCAAGTAACATCGTCTTTCAGCTCCTACAATGAGCAGTTCTTC | CASSQDQVTSSFSSYNEQFF
NA | TRBJ2-7 | NA | TRBV5-1 | TGCGCCAGCAGCAGCCTGCCGAGCGCCAGCTCCTACGAGCAGTACTTC | CASSSLPSASSYEQYF
few | TRBJ2-7 | NA | TRBV28 | TGTGCCAGCAGTTCCCCGGGTCTAGCCTCCTACGAGCAGTACTTC | CASSSPGLASYEQYF
NA | TRBJ1-2 | NA | TRBV29-1 | TGCAGCGTTGAAGCGGGTCTAAACTATGGCTACACCTTC | CSVEAGLNYGYTF
few | TRBJ1-1 | TRBD1 | TRBV11-2 | TGTGCCAGCAGCTTAACAGGGGTTGAAGCTTTCTTT | CASSLTGVEAFF
few | TRBJ2-4 | NA | TRBV9 | TGTGCCAGCAGCGTAGATCAGGGGAGCATTCAGTACTTC | CASSVDQGSIQYF
NA | TRBJ1-3 | NA | TRBV5-1 | TGCGCCAGCGGGGGGGGCTCTGGAAACACCATATATTTT | CASGGGSGNTIYF
few | TRBJ2-5 | TRBD1 | TRBV6-5 | TGTGCCAGCAGTAGGACAGGAGTCCAGAAGACCCAGTACTTC | CASSRTGVQKTQYF
few | TRBJ2-7 | TRBD2 | TRBV5-1 | TGCGCCAGCAGCTTCGGACTAGCGGGAGAGGGCGAGCAGTACTTC | CASSFGLAGEGEQYF
NA | TRBJ1-2 | TRBD1 | TRBV6-1 | TGTGCCAGCAGTGGGACAGGGTTTTCTGGCTACACCTTC | CASSGTGFSGYTF
NA | TRBJ2-1 | NA | TRBV28 | TGTGCCAGCAAACGGGGATCCTCCTACAATGAGCAGTTCTTC | CASKRGSSYNEQFF
NA | TRBJ1-5 | TRBD1 | TRBV29-1 | TGCAGCGTTGGACAGGGAAGCAATCAGCCCCAGCATTTT | CSVGQGSNQPQHF
NA | TRBJ2-7 | NA | TRBV28 | TGTGCCAGCAACCAGGGACACCAGTCCTACGAGCAGTACTTC | CASNQGHQSYEQYF
NA | TRBJ1-3 | TRBD1 | TRBV25-1 | TGTGCCAGCAGTGTCACAGGGGGCTCTGGAAACACCATATATTTT | CASSVTGGSGNTIYF
NA | TRBJ2-7 | NA | TRBV28 | TGTGCCAGCAGAGTAGGGGTGGACTACGAGCAGTACTTC | CASRVGVDYEQYF
few | TRBJ2-7 | NA | TRBV9 | TGTGCCAGCAGCGTAGGAGACGGGAACTACTACGAGCAGTACTTC | CASSVGDGNYYEQYF
NA | TRBJ2-6 | TRBD1 | TRBV5-1 | TGCGCCAGCAGCCTCCGGAGACAGGGGGGCTCTGGGGCCAACGTCCTGACTTTC | CASSLRRQGGSGANVLTF
few | TRBJ1-5 | NA | TRBV28 | TGTGCCAGCAGTCCGGGAGTTAGCAATCAGCCCCAGCATTTT | CASSPGVSNQPQHF
few | TRBJ2-3 | NA | TRBV6-5 | TGTGCCAGCCGGAAACAGGAAACGGGAGATACGCAGTATTTT | CASRKQETGDTQYF
NA | TRBJ1-5 | TRBD1 | TRBV5-1 | TGCGCCAGCAGCTCGGGACAGCCAAATCAGCCCCAGCATTTT | CASSSGQPNQPQHF
NA | TRBJ1-4 | NA | TRBV18 | TGTGCCAGCTCACCAACGTCCGGGGAAAAACTGTTTTTT | CASSPTSGEKLFF
NA | TRBJ2-3 | NA | TRBV7-3 | TGTGCCAGCAGTGCGGGAACAGATACGCAGTATTTT | CASSAGTDTQYF